This T cell receptor (beta chain) came from a study of blood T cell repertoires in COVID-19. Ages ranged from about 18 to 89 years, with residence in under 25 US areas. The protocol was immunoSEQ multiplex PCR, while the TCRdb copy is restricted to in-frame clones and leaves out a portion. Among more than 200,000 clones listed, about 84% were seen once. CDR1 is MNHEY, CDR2 SVGAGI, per germline. Trimming pared 0 bases from V and 4 bases from J, leaving 12 bases between. CDR3 length: 15 residues. The TCR comes from a man aged 60 to 75 who had recovered from COVID-19. The chain couples TRBV6-5 to TRBJ1-2, with D maybe TRBD1 (5 bases). The source material was PBMCs or T cells enriched from blood (not recorded which). The CDR3 DNA follows: TGTGCCAGCAGTTACTCGAGCAGGGCCACCTATGGCTACACCTTC. Residues: CASSYSSRATYGYTF.